The 2 T cell receptor beta chains given below trace back to one sample, sequenced in a study of technical replicates of blood from a few donors. Using immunoSEQ multiplex PCR, the repertoire was profiled, and TCRdb retains in-frame clones only, with some absent. Of about 49,000 clones in the sample, 92% were seen once. The specimen sequenced was PBMCs. The receptors were gathered from a human donor in good health. Some clones in this sample may be carry-over from other donors' samples.

The genes are TRBV6-6 and TRBJ1-5, with D tentatively TRBD1 (6 bases). The V gene lost 7 bases and the J gene lost 7 bases, with 14 bases spanning the gap. Germline V gene data show CDR1 as MNHNY and CDR2 as SVGAGI (reference sequence). CDR3 length equals 13 residues. The CDR3 bases are TGTGCCAGCACGTACGGGGGGCAACAGCCCCAGCATTTT. Amino acids: CASTYGGQQPQHF.

The V gene is TRBV18, the J gene TRBJ1-2; D remains unclear. The germline V gene encodes CDR1 KGHSH and CDR2 LQKENI. V was cut by 3 bases and J by 3 bases, with 5 bases left in between. This CDR3 is built from 12 residues. CDR3 bases: TGTGCCAGCTCACCCGGGGACTATGGCTACACCTTC. This encodes CASSPGDYGYTF.